The 24 T cell receptor beta chains below all came from one sample that was sequenced in a study of blood T cells in healthy people across ages (dated by TCRdb to between 2015 and 2016). Receptor libraries were prepared by 5' RACE. A second PCR of roughly 7 to 11 cycles was performed with a sample-barcoded 5' primer and a J-beta primer mix. The raw public data were reprocessed by TCRdb itself: fastp quality trimming at Q25, MiXCR clonotype calling, in-frame beta chains only. CDR3 protein sequences are deduplicated, and each keeps its most common genes and DNA. Across this sample there are around 2 million distinct CDR3 sequences, with around 42% seen only once. Roughly 23% of the sample belongs to the ten largest clones. Sequencing used blood. The receptor source for this set is a human donor in good health.

This sequence joins TRBV6-4 and TRBJ2-3; weak D call: TRBD2 (5 bases). CDR1 and CDR2 from the germline V gene are MRHNA and SNTAGT. CDR3 length: 14 residues. Trimming stripped 0 bases from V and 4 bases from J, with 8 bases between. The CDR3 nucleotides are TGTGCCAGCAGTGACTCCGGGGATCCAGATACGCAGTATTTT. It encodes CASSDSGDPDTQYF.

The rearrangement links TRBV7-2 to TRBJ2-7; 8 nucleotides line up with TRBD1. The CDR3 contains 14 residues. The germline gives CDR1 SGHTA, CDR2 FQGNSA. The J segment lost 5 bases and the V segment lost 2 bases, leaving 5 bases of the junction unmatched. DNA of the CDR3: TGTGCCAGCAGCTTACTGTCAGGGGGCGACGAGCAGTACTTC. Translation: CASSLLSGGDEQYF. Supplemented by reference TRBV7-2 and TRBJ2-7, the full variable domain reads GAGVSQSPSNKVTEKGKDVELRCDPISGHTALYWYRQSLGQGLEFLIYFQGNSAPDKSGLPSDRFSAERTGGSVSTLTIQRTQQEDSAVYLCASSLLSGGDEQYFGPGTRLTVT.

As for this clonotype: A read error may account for a junction end that differs from germline. The gene calls are TRBV6-6 and TRBJ2-7; D ambiguous. The CDR3 is made up of 15 amino acids. Germline loops: CDR1 MNHNY, CDR2 SVGAGI (reference sequence). Here the CDR3 DNA reads TGTGCCAGCAGTTACTCTAGGCCTCCCTCCTCCGAGCAGTACTTC. The encoded protein is CASSYSRPPSSEQYF.

This clonotype was observed a handful of times. This sequence joins TRBV29-1 and TRBJ2-1; TRBD2 might be the D (7 bases). Germline CDR1 is SQVTM and CDR2 is ANQGSEA. Trimming removed 7 bases from V and 1 base from J, with 11 bases in between. The CDR3 length is 13 residues. The CDR3 sequence: CSGGGRSYNEQFF. The CDR3 coding sequence is TGCAGCGGGGGGGGCAGGTCCTACAATGAGCAGTTCTTC.

With respect to this clonotype: The junction does not match germline at one end; this may be a read error. The genes are TRBV25-1 and TRBJ1-2, with 7 bases identical to TRBD1. CDR1 MGHDK and CDR2 SYGVNS come from the germline V gene. This CDR3 has 13 amino acids. The CDR3 bases are TGTGCCAGCAGTGAAGCAGGGGGTGCTGGCTTCACCTTC. Its translation: CASSEAGGAGFTF.

The J gene is TRBJ2-4, the V gene TRBV6-5, with TRBD2 as a possible D gene (5 bases). Germline lookup yields CDR1 MNHEY and CDR2 SVGAGI. The CDR3 runs to 14 residues. The V and J ends lost 5 bases and 2 bases respectively, with 10 bases between them. CDR3 coding DNA: TGTGCCAGCAGTCGGGGAGACCCCAAAAACATTCAGTACTTC. Encoded protein: CASSRGDPKNIQYF.

The chain links TRBV11-2 to TRBJ2-1, with 15 bases that match TRBD2. This CDR3 has 15 residues. CDR1 and CDR2 from the germline V gene are SGHAT and FQNNGV. Trimming took 0 bases from V and 13 from J; bases not matched to a gene: 4. CDR3 residues: CASSLDGTSGGTQFF. The CDR3 DNA sequence: TGTGCCAGCAGCTTAGACGGGACTAGCGGGGGGACACAGTTCTTC.

The chain combines TRBV6-5 with TRBJ1-6; D is ambiguous. The germline gives CDR1 MNHEY, CDR2 SVGAGI. CDR3 length: 13 amino acids. V lost 7 bases and J 10 bases, leaving 14 bases between the germline ends. The CDR3 loop reads CASTRSSVSPLHF. CDR3 coding DNA: TGTGCCAGCACCCGGTCCTCGGTATCACCCCTCCACTTT.

In its sample, this clonotype was seen a few times. The chain recombines TRBV20-1 with TRBJ2-5; D possibly corresponds to TRBD1 (5 bases). Matching the DNA end better, TRBJ2-7 makes the J call doubtful. This CDR3 has 14 residues. The germline V gene has CDR1 DFQATT and CDR2 SNEGSKA (reference sequence). CDR3 bases: TGCAGTGCGCAAGCAGTGACAGCCCTGGGCGAGCAGTACTTC. Encoded protein: CSAQAVTALGEQYF.

The genes are TRBV7-2 and TRBJ1-2; D gene uncertain. Germline lookup yields CDR1 SGHTA and CDR2 FQGNSA. Trimming pared 1 base from V and 13 bases from J, leaving 4 bases between. The length of the CDR3 is 9 residues. The CDR3 protein is CASSLESTF. The CDR3 DNA is TGTGCCAGCAGCTTAGAATCCACCTTC.

The rearrangement joins TRBV7-2 to TRBJ2-2, with 7 bases lining up with TRBD1. Germline CDR1 SGHTA, CDR2 FQGNSA. The junction had 10 bases not matched to a gene; V was cut back by 2 bases and J by 1 base. The CDR3 covers 18 residues. Written as DNA, the CDR3 is TGTGCCAGCAGCTTACAACCAACCGGGACAGTGAACACCGGGGAGCTGTTTTTT. Its protein product is CASSLQPTGTVNTGELFF.

This chain connects TRBV2 to TRBJ1-5; no definite D call. CDR1 is SNHLY and CDR2 is FYNNEI in the germline V gene. V was trimmed by 5 bases and J by 8 bases, leaving 13 bases between them. This CDR3 comprises 13 residues. In DNA, the CDR3 is TGTGCCAGCAGTCTCACCGCGCGAGAGCCCCAGCATTTT. Its translation is CASSLTAREPQHF.

This clonotype showed up just a few times. This chain links TRBV20-1 with TRBJ2-1, with D unclear. The CDR3 contains 14 residues. Germline loops: CDR1 DFQATT, CDR2 SNEGSKA (reference sequence). V lost 1 base, J lost 6 bases, and 13 bases lay in between. The CDR3 DNA reads TGCAGTGCTAGAGTTGTTGGGTCTAGCAATGAGCAGTTCTTC. Translated, it gives CSARVVGSSNEQFF.

This clonotype was detected a few times. This rearrangement joins TRBV6-6 to TRBJ1-2; TRBD1 aligns across 7 bases. This CDR3 is 14 amino acids long. Trimming cost V 5 bases and J 4 bases; bases outside gene matches: 7. Germline loops: CDR1 MNHNY, CDR2 SVGAGI (reference sequence). The CDR3 region has the DNA TGTGCCAGCAGTCAAAACAGGGGCGGCTATGGCTACACCTTC. Protein sequence: CASSQNRGGYGYTF.

The chain is built from TRBV5-1 and TRBJ2-3; no definite D call. CDR3 length: 14 residues. V was trimmed by 0 bases and J by 5 bases, leaving 10 bases between them. Per germline, CDR1 SGHRS and CDR2 YFSETQ. As DNA, the CDR3 is TGCGCCAGCAGCTTGGAGAGTCCGGAAGATACGCAGTATTTT. Its translation is CASSLESPEDTQYF.

The chain couples TRBV7-3 to TRBJ1-1; D is perhaps TRBD1 (6 bases). Germline values: CDR1 SGHTA, CDR2 FQGTGA. The length of the CDR3 is 15 residues. V shed 1 base and J shed 1 base, with 10 bases lying between them. The CDR3 nucleotides read TGTGCCAGCAGCTTAATCAGGGGTTCGAACACTGAAGCTTTCTTT. As protein: CASSLIRGSNTEAFF.

The V and J genes are TRBV10-2 and TRBJ2-5; D may be TRBD1 (6 bases). The J call is doubtful: the DNA matches TRBJ2-7 better. The germline gives CDR1 WSHSY, CDR2 SAAADI. CDR3 length equals 13 residues. The CDR3 is CASGEQGFGEQYF. Here the CDR3 DNA reads TGCGCCAGCGGAGAACAGGGATTTGGCGAGCAGTACTTC.

This clonotype was detected many times. The gene calls are TRBV4-3 and TRBJ2-1; TRBD2 matches 11 bases. V lost 4 bases to trimming and J lost 4 bases; unmatched junction nucleotides: 6. CDR3 length: 16 amino acids. Germline assignment: CDR1 LGHNA and CDR2 YSLEER. This CDR3 is CASSLGVAGGYNEQFF. For the CDR3, the DNA is TGCGCCAGCAGCCTTGGGGTAGCGGGGGGGTACAATGAGCAGTTCTTC.

The J gene is TRBJ2-3, the V gene TRBV5-5; 9 nucleotides match TRBD1. The V and J ends lost 2 bases and 4 bases, in that order; junction bases with no gene match: 8. Germline CDR1 is SGHKS and CDR2 is YYEKEE (reference sequence). The CDR3 totals 16 residues. The DNA for the CDR3 is TGTGCCAGCAGCTTCGCTCCACAGGGGGCTGCAGATACGCAGTATTTT. Translation gives CASSFAPQGAADTQYF.

The V gene is TRBV7-9, the J gene TRBJ1-1; D is perhaps TRBD1 (6 bases). The CDR3 spans 13 residues. CDR1 and CDR2 from the germline V gene are SEHNR and FQNEAQ (reference sequence). V lost 4 bases, J lost 5 bases, and 11 bases lay in between. CDR3 coding DNA: TGTGCCAGCAGCTGGGGGCCGGGGACTGAAGCTTTCTTT. Amino acid sequence: CASSWGPGTEAFF. Filled out from reference TRBV7-9 and TRBJ1-1, the complete variable domain reads DTGVSQNPRHKITKRGQNVTFRCDPISEHNRLYWYRQTLGQGPEFLTYFQNEAQLEKSRLLSDRFSAERPKGSFSTLEIQRTEQGDSAMYLCASSWGPGTEAFFGQGTRLTVV.

This chain uses TRBV20-1 with TRBJ2-7; 8 bases fit TRBD2. Germline V gives CDR1 DFQATT, CDR2 SNEGSKA (reference sequence). V lost 0 bases to trimming and J lost 0 bases; unmatched junction nucleotides: 4. The length of the CDR3 is 15 residues. Here the CDR3 reads CSAREGRGGSYEQYF. In nucleotides, the CDR3 is TGCAGTGCTAGAGAAGGACGGGGGGGCTCCTACGAGCAGTACTTC.

This clonotype has only a few counts. This chain uses TRBV12-3 or TRBV12-4 with TRBJ2-3; D is uncertain. CDR3 length: 14 residues. V was clipped by 7 bases and J by 4 bases, with 15 bases between them. The CDR3 reads CASTLNMVSDTQYF. CDR3 coding DNA: TGTGCCAGCACCCTGAACATGGTCTCAGATACGCAGTATTTT.

In this sample, this clonotype turned up a few times. V usage is TRBV4-1 and J usage is TRBJ1-5; D is ambiguous. CDR1 is MGHRA and CDR2 is YSYEKL in the germline V gene. V was clipped by 3 bases and J by 2 bases, with 5 bases between them. This CDR3 is built from 13 residues. The CDR3 region is CASSQHGNQPQHF. CDR3 nucleotides: TGCGCCAGCAGCCAGCATGGCAATCAGCCCCAGCATTTT.

This clonotype was counted between two and nine times. V gene TRBV18 combines with J gene TRBJ2-7; TRBD1 matches 7 bases. This CDR3 contains 18 residues. In germline, CDR1 is KGHSH, CDR2 LQKENI. V was clipped by 2 bases and J by 0 bases; unmatched bases: 13. CDR3 DNA sequence: TGTGCCAGCTCACCAAGGGAGAAACAGGGGCCCCACTCCTACGAGCAGTACTTC. This codes for CASSPREKQGPHSYEQYF.